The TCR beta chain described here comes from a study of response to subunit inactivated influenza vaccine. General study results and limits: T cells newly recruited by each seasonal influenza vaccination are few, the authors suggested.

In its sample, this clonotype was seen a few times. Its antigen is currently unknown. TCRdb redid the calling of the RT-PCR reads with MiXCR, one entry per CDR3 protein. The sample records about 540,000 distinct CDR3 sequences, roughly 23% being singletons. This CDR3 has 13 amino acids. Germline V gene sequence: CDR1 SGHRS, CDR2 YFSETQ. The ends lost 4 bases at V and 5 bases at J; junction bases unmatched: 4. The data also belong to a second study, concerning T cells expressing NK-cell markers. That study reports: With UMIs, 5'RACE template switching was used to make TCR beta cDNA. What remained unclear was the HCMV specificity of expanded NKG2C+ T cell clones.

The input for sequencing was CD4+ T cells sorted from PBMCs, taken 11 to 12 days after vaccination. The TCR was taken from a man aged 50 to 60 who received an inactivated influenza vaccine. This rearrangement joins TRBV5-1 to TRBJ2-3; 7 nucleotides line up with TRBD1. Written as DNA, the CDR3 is TGCGCCAGCAGCCTGGACAGGAGAGATACGCAGTATTTT. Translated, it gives CASSLDRRDTQYF.